This T cell receptor (beta chain) was found in a study of shared clonotypes between healthy human individuals. Study background: Three plates were used per donor for CD4 naive, three for CD4 memory, two for CD8 naive and one for CD8 memory. The study's findings and limits: Clonotypes shared by all four donors outscored non-shared clonotypes in generation probability.

CDR1 and CDR2 (germline): MNHEY, SVGAGI. V lost 5 bases and J lost 3; bases outside the gene matches: 7. CDR3 length equals 14 residues. This clone came up many times. Its antigen is currently unknown. Generated by immunoSEQ multiplex PCR, the TCRdb table keeps only in-frame clones and is missing some. Of some 630,000 clones listed, 55% to 75% are singletons. V usage is TRBV6-5 and J usage is TRBJ2-7, with 7 positions matching TRBD1. What was sequenced was memory CD4+ T cells sorted from blood. Noted subset: CD45RA-negative fraction. This receptor was obtained from a woman in her twenties or thirties in good health. CDR3 nucleotide sequence: TGTGCCAGCAGTCCCCGTGGGGACAGCTACGAGCAGTACTTC. Residues: CASSPRGDSYEQYF.